The clone carrying this T cell receptor beta chain was seen only a few times. Its antigen is as yet unknown. The time point: cycle 4 day 1 (C4D1), after 6 weeks of nivolumab. Relapse after autologous stem cell transplantation occurred in every patient, and brentuximab vedotin exposure varied. Libraries were prepared by immunoSEQ multiplex PCR; TCRdb keeps only in-frame clonotypes and omits some of them. The sample comprises around 20,000 clones, over 75% of which are singletons, and less than 25% rests with the top ten. These data are taken from a study of PD-1 blockade in classical Hodgkin lymphoma. Whole-study results and caveats: Whereas CD4+ TCR diversity had risen significantly by C4D1, CD8+ TCR diversity had not. After ASCT, patients who started nivolumab under 1 year later were excluded. Newly diagnosed patients reportedly had lower baseline TCR diversity than healthy donors. Whoever responded completely had baseline diversity much like that seen in newly diagnosed patients.

The V gene's germline CDR1 is SGHTA and CDR2 FQGNSA. The CDR3 runs 15 residues. J lost 0 bases, V lost 5 bases, and 5 bases had no gene match. The receptor was isolated from a human donor with classical Hodgkin lymphoma. Specimen: peripheral blood mononuclear cells (PBMCs), collected before the fourth cycle of nivolumab. V is TRBV7-2 and J is TRBJ1-2; 8 bases map to TRBD1. The CDR3 nucleotides read TGTGCCAGCAGCGTCGGACAGGGCGCTAACTATGGCTACACCTTC. Amino acid sequence: CASSVGQGANYGYTF.